Listed here is a single T cell receptor (beta chain). The V gene's germline CDR1 is MGHRA and CDR2 YSYEKL. This CDR3 is built from 14 residues. V shed 0 bases and J shed 3 bases, with 8 bases lying between them. TCRdb's copy holds only in-frame clones and misses some; the assay was immunoSEQ multiplex PCR. The sample includes 200,000 to 250,000 clones, around 88% of them seen just once. The data were taken from a study of blood T cell repertoires in COVID-19. Study details: From T cells, B-cell-depleted T cells, or PBMCs came the material, which was cDNA or gDNA.

Adults between about 18 and 95 years of age took part from under 30 US areas. Assignments of participants to cohorts depended upon their own reported clinical history. Before being deemed recovered, Cohort 3 donors had two negative PCRs, clearance, or symptom resolution. The sequenced sample consisted of PBMCs or T cells enriched from blood (not recorded which). This rearrangement joins TRBV4-1 to TRBJ1-2; the D is unclear. The sequence derives from a woman in her 30s who had recovered from COVID-19. The CDR3 protein is CASSQDSGDYGYTF. The CDR3 DNA reads TGCGCCAGCAGCCAAGATAGCGGGGACTATGGCTACACCTTC.